The T cell receptor (beta chain) under discussion was sequenced for a study of T cell repertoires in cytomegalovirus infection. A single record per CDR3 protein comes from TCRdb applying MiXCR to the reads. The table shows about 890,000 distinct CDR3 sequences, with about 33% occurring only once. With regard to this clonotype: The antigen remains undetermined.

Germline values: CDR1 MGHRA, CDR2 YSYEKL. Between the trimmed V and J ends, which lost 1 base and 6 bases, there was a span of 10 bases. CDR3 length: 14 amino acids. The sequence was collected from a human donor in good health (CMV status not recorded). Some clones in this sample may be carry-over from other donors' samples. The chain has TRBV4-1 and TRBJ2-1; weak D call: TRBD2 (6 bases). The sample here was cultured CD8+ T cells from PBMCs, taken from culture after CMV antigen stimulation. The chain's CDR3 is CASSQGGDFNEQFF. CDR3 bases: TGCGCCAGCAGCCAAGGGGGGGATTTCAATGAGCAGTTCTTC.